Each of the 7 T cell receptor beta chains below was sequenced from the same sample in a study of T cell responses to AZD1222 COVID-19 vaccine. Profiled with immunoSEQ multiplex PCR; TCRdb holds only in-frame clones, not every one. This table has around 110,000 clones, roughly 92% appearing once. Source: peripheral blood, taken on day 0 of AZD1222 vaccination. Receptors were obtained from an adult in good health.

The chain employs TRBV4-3 and TRBJ1-5; D gene ambiguous. CDR3 size: 16 residues. Per the germline V gene, CDR1 is LGHNA and CDR2 is YSLEER. Trimming removed 0 bases at V and 4 bases at J, with 13 bases between. The CDR3 loop is CASSQDLIGNNQPQHF. In DNA, the CDR3 is TGCGCCAGCAGCCAAGATTTGATAGGGAATAATCAGCCCCAGCATTTT.

The J gene is TRBJ1-1, the V gene TRBV7-6, with TRBD1 identical over 10 bases. CDR1 is SGHVS, CDR2 FNYEAQ, per germline. The CDR3 spans 15 residues. The ends lost 4 bases at V and 0 bases at J; junction bases unmatched: 2. In DNA, the CDR3 is TGTGCCAGCAGCTCGGGACAGGGGTTGAACACTGAAGCTTTCTTT. Translating it yields CASSSGQGLNTEAFF.

The chain has TRBV24-1 and TRBJ1-6; TRBD1 matches at 7 bases. Germline loops: CDR1 KGHDR, CDR2 SFDVKD. This CDR3 is built from 14 residues. The V gene end was trimmed by 0 bases and the J gene end by 8 bases; junction bases not matched to a gene: 0. CDR3 protein: CATSDLTGDSPLHF. The CDR3 DNA follows: TGTGCCACCAGTGATTTGACAGGGGATTCACCCCTCCACTTT.

With respect to this clone: Mismatch with germline at one junction end may stem from a read error. V usage is TRBV6-5 and J usage is TRBJ2-1; no clear D. This CDR3 region has 12 residues. The V gene's germline CDR1 is MNHEY and CDR2 SVGAGI. CDR3 residues: CASRGSHNEQFF. CDR3 bases: TGTGCCAGCAGAGGCTCCCACAATGAGCAGTTCTTC.

The chain is built from TRBV28 and TRBJ2-7; 7 nucleotides line up with TRBD2. V lost 3 bases and J lost 4; bases outside the gene matches: 3. From germline, CDR1 is MDHEN and CDR2 SYDVKM. The CDR3 spans 13 residues. The CDR3 sequence: CASSLASGYEQYV. The CDR3 DNA is TGTGCCAGCAGTTTGGCTAGCGGTTACGAGCAGTACGTC.

V gene TRBV18 combines with J gene TRBJ1-4; weak D call: TRBD1 (6 bases). Trimming took 0 bases from V and 7 from J, leaving 12 bases between them. This CDR3 contains 15 residues. Germline values: CDR1 KGHSH, CDR2 LQKENI. The CDR3 region has the DNA TGTGCCAGCTCACCACCGAATACCAGGGGTGAAAAACTGTTTTTT. It encodes CASSPPNTRGEKLFF.

This clone has a handful of counts. V gene TRBV12-3 or TRBV12-4 combines with J gene TRBJ2-3; D possibly corresponds to TRBD1 (5 bases). The CDR3 is 13 residues long. V was shortened by 6 bases and J by 1 base, with 8 bases between the two germline ends. The CDR3 region has the DNA TGTGCCAGCAGGCCACAGGGCACAGATACGCAGTATTTT. This gives the protein CASRPQGTDTQYF.